The subject of this entry is one T cell receptor (beta chain). V lost 5 bases, J lost 4 bases, and 6 bases lay in between. Germline lookup yields CDR1 SGHTA and CDR2 FQGNSA. The CDR3 loop spans 11 amino acids. This entry comes from a study of blood T cell repertoires in COVID-19. About the research overall: Samples came from the United States, Italy and Spain, spanning acute and convalescent COVID-19.

Under the authors' procedure: Nucleated cell counts were estimated from reference gene primer amplification. TCRdb's table, derived via immunoSEQ multiplex PCR, lists solely in-frame clones and lacks some. V and J calls and clone size are those listed in that table; D and trimming were worked out from the DNA. Counted here are approximately 150,000 clones, 80% to 90% occurring once; the ten biggest clones make up over 2%. The rearrangement uses TRBV7-2 and TRBJ2-7, with unresolved D. The clonotype was recovered from a woman over 75 with acute or convalescent COVID-19. The sequencing sample was made of peripheral blood. The CDR3 here is CASSPKYEQYF. Written as DNA, the CDR3 is TGTGCCAGCAGCCCTAAGTACGAGCAGTACTTC.